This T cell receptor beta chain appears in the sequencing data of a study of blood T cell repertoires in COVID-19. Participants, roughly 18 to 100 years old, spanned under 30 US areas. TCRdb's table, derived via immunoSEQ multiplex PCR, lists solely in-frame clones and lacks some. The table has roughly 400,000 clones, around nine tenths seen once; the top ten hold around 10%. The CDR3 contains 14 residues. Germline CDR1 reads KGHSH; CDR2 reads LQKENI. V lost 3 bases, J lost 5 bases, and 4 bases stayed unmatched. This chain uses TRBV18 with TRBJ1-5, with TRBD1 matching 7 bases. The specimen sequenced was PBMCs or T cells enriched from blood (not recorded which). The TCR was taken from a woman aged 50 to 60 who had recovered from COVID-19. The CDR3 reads CASSPTGKDQPQHF. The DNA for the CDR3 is TGTGCCAGCTCACCGACAGGGAAGGATCAGCCCCAGCATTTT.